This TCR beta chain appears in the sequencing data of a study of a mutant IDH1 vaccine in newly diagnosed glioma. Study summary: Prior therapy was radiotherapy, temozolomide, or both; most received both.

Some clones are missing from TCRdb's copy, which holds only in-frame ones; the method was immunoSEQ multiplex PCR. Of about 69,000 clones listed, roughly 85% are singletons. Time point here: baseline, week 1 (first vaccination visit). The sample's treatment: pre-vaccination baseline after standard-of-care therapy. The CDR3 extends over 16 amino acids. The germline V gene has CDR1 LNHDA and CDR2 SQIVND (reference sequence). V was pared by 4 bases and J by 1 base, with 7 bases of the junction left unmatched. This clone was recorded a few times. Source: PBMCs, taken from a glioma patient treated with radiotherapy, temozolomide or both. The genes are TRBV19 and TRBJ1-5; 7 bases align to TRBD1. This TCR was recovered from a man younger than 45 with glioma. The CDR3 DNA reads as TGTGCCAGTAGTACCCCGACAGGGTTGAGCAATCAGCCCCAGCATTTT. It encodes CASSTPTGLSNQPQHF.